This T cell receptor beta chain originates from a study of CD8+CD57+ T cells in acquired aplastic anemia. About the research overall: Quantities of DNA derived from sorted CD4+ and CD8+ cells averaged about 3.2 ug.

Genomic DNA, serving as template, underwent TCR beta VDJ and CDR3 profiling. MiXCR, applied by TCRdb to the reads, yields one record per CDR3 protein. The sample holds 250,000 to 350,000 distinct CDR3 sequences, roughly 50% seen once. There are 14 residues in the CDR3. Germline CDR1 and CDR2: SQVTM and ANQGSEA. J gave up 2 bases and V 3 bases, and 5 bases lay outside the gene matches. This clonotype appeared a few times. The antigen is undetermined. Broader study findings: Patients and controls shared 25 to 35 CD8+ CDR3 sequences, which appeared highly expressed in patients and within their immunodominant clones.

Input material: sorted CD4+, CD8+, or CD8+CD57+ T cells (not recorded which) from PBMCs. The receptor was isolated from a human donor with severe aplastic anemia or a healthy control (not recorded which). J is TRBJ2-3 and V is TRBV29-1, with 7 bases aligning to TRBD2. CDR3 coding DNA: TGCAGCGTTGATCGGCTAGCGGTCACAGATACGCAGTATTTT. It codes for CSVDRLAVTDTQYF.